This entry lists 14 T cell receptor beta chains sequenced from one sample in a study of T cells in women clearing cervical HPV infection. The repertoire was sequenced with immunoSEQ multiplex PCR; TCRdb's copy has only in-frame clones and lacks some. This sample carries about 14,000 clones, with approximately 7.6% going to the ten biggest clones. The specimen was blood buffy coat. The receptors were sampled from a woman aged 18-69 years with a cervical HPV16 infection that either progressed to CIN3+ or cleared (not recorded which).

On this clone itself: The read gets to within 3 residues of the CDR3 end, and the germline J gene fills in the rest. The chain carries TRBV5-1 and TRBJ1-1; no firm D call. This CDR3 spans 14 amino acids. The V end was cut by 0 bases, the J end by 2 bases, with 8 bases between. Germline values: CDR1 SGHRS, CDR2 YFSETQ. CDR3 residues: CASSLGQINTEAFF. Partial CDR3 DNA: TGCGCCAGCAGCTTGGGCCAGATAAACACTGAA.

On this clone itself: The CDR3 end lies 3 residues beyond the end of the read and is filled in from the germline J gene. The chain recombines TRBV27 with TRBJ1-2, with a tentative D call TRBD1 (6 bases). The CDR3 sequence is 14 residues long. Germline CDR1 and CDR2: MNHEY and SMNVEV (reference sequence). The CDR3 is CASSRAGAPFGYTF. The CDR3 DNA, read in part, is TGTGCCAGCAGCCGCGCAGGGGCGCCTTTCGGC.

As to this clone: The read terminates 3 residues before the CDR3 end, so the remaining end is supplied by the germline J gene. The gene calls are TRBV7-9 and TRBJ2-1, with TRBD1 matching over 7 bases. V lost 5 bases and J lost 4; bases outside the gene matches: 8. CDR3 length: 15 residues. Germline assignment: CDR1 SEHNR and CDR2 FQNEAQ (reference sequence). The CDR3 reads CASSKGQILYNEQFF. Partial CDR3 DNA: TGTGCCAGCAGCAAGGGACAGATACTATACAATGAG.

Worth noting for this clone: The read ends 3 residues early relative to the CDR3; the germline J gene fills the gap. The chain recombines TRBV11-3 with TRBJ1-4; D is possibly TRBD1 (5 bases). The CDR3 extends over 13 amino acids. Trimming took 3 bases from V and 6 from J, leaving 8 bases between them. Per germline, CDR1 SGHNT and CDR2 YENEEA. The CDR3 is CASSFRGDEKLFF. CDR3 DNA, as far as it was read: TGTGCCAGCAGCTTTAGAGGGGATGAAAAA.

As concerns this clone: The read terminates 3 residues ahead of where the CDR3 ends, so the germline J gene completes it. V is TRBV7-6 and J is TRBJ2-1; D ambiguous. The V gene's germline CDR1 is SGHVS and CDR2 FNYEAQ. V was trimmed by 2 bases and J by 8 bases, leaving 7 bases between them. The CDR3 length is 12 residues. The CDR3 region is CASSLKVDEQFF. The covered CDR3 bases are TGTGCCAGCAGCTTAAAGGTCGATGAG.

As regards this clone: The CDR3 end lies 3 residues beyond the end of the read and is filled in from the germline J gene. The chain has TRBV5-5 and TRBJ1-2; D is perhaps TRBD1 (6 bases). The CDR3 loop spans 13 amino acids. Trimming stripped 4 bases from V and 7 bases from J, with 14 bases between. Looked up from germline, CDR1 is SGHKS and CDR2 is YYEKEE (reference sequence). The CDR3 is CASSADYRAGYTF. CDR3 bases read: TGTGCCAGCAGCGCCGATTACAGGGCTGGC.

Concerning this clone itself: The read is 3 residues too short to cover the CDR3 end, so that end is filled in from the germline J gene. The chain uses TRBV7-2 and TRBJ1-2, with D uncertain. The CDR3 contains 15 residues. Germline loops: CDR1 SGHTA, CDR2 FQGNSA. CDR3 amino acids: CASSFTSGIVDTYTF. CDR3 bases read: TGTGCCAGCAGCTTCACTAGCGGGATCGTAGATACC.

A note on this clone: The read finishes 3 residues shy of the CDR3 end, and the germline J gene is used to complete it. The rearrangement joins TRBV7-6 to TRBJ2-2, with D perhaps matching TRBD2 (6 bases). V dropped 0 bases and J dropped 5 bases, with 13 bases sitting between them. The CDR3 has 16 amino acids. Germline V gives CDR1 SGHVS, CDR2 FNYEAQ. Partial CDR3 DNA: TGTGCCAGCAGCTTAGCAACTGGGGCGGGGACCGGGGAG. Amino acids: CASSLATGAGTGE. In full, the CDR3 reads CASSLATGAGTGELFF.

A remark on this clone: The DNA ends 3 residues before the CDR3 does, and the rest of the CDR3 is filled in from the germline J gene. V usage is TRBV5-1 and J usage is TRBJ2-5, with 8 bases fitting TRBD1. V trimming: 4 bases; J trimming: 2 bases; junction bases outside the gene matches: 10. The CDR3 covers 16 residues. Germline values: CDR1 SGHRS, CDR2 YFSETQ. The sequenced part of the CDR3 DNA is TGCGCCAGCAGCATACAAGGACAGGGCCGACAAGAGACC. It specifies CASSIQGQGRQET. The whole CDR3 region reads CASSIQGQGRQETQYF.

Concerning this clone itself: The read comes to an end 3 residues before the CDR3 does, leaving the germline J gene to fill in the end. The chain joins TRBV5-4 to TRBJ2-5, with D perhaps TRBD2 (5 bases). CDR3 size: 13 residues. Germline assignment: CDR1 SGHNT and CDR2 YYREEE (reference sequence). V lost 3 bases and J 6 bases, leaving 12 bases between the germline ends. The CDR3 is CASSSHTRKTQYF. CDR3 DNA (partial): TGTGCCAGCAGCTCCCACACTAGGAAGACC. Combining the CDR3 with reference TRBV5-4 and TRBJ2-5 gives the whole variable domain ETGVTQSPTHLIKTRGQQVTLRCSSQSGHNTVSWYQQALGQGPQFIFQYYREEENGRGNFPPRFSGLQFPNYSSELNVNALELDDSALYLCASSSHTRKTQYFGPGTRLLVL.

Notes on this clone: The read halts 3 residues ahead of the CDR3 end, with the missing end drawn from the germline J gene. This rearrangement joins TRBV12-5 to TRBJ1-4, with D hard to call. The CDR3 length is 14 residues. V lost 5 bases and J lost 2, with 9 bases in between. Looked up from germline, CDR1 is LGHNT and CDR2 is FRNRAP. The CDR3 is CASGPGGTNEKLFF. The sequenced CDR3 bases are TGTGCTAGTGGTCCGGGTGGGACTAATGAAAAA.

A remark on this clone: The read finishes 3 residues shy of the CDR3 end, and the germline J gene is used to complete it. The rearrangement joins TRBV19 to TRBJ1-2; TRBD1 matches 7 bases. This CDR3 spans 16 amino acids. Germline V gene data show CDR1 as LNHDA and CDR2 as SQIVND (reference sequence). The CDR3 region is CASSIGEQGGSYDYTF. Incomplete CDR3 DNA: TGTGCCAGTAGTATAGGCGAGCAGGGGGGCTCCTACGAC.

In regard to this clone: The CDR3 is cut off 3 residues early in the read; its end comes from the germline J gene. V gene TRBV14 combines with J gene TRBJ2-7; 7 nucleotides match TRBD1. This CDR3 is 15 amino acids long. The V gene end was trimmed by 4 bases and the J gene end by 2 bases; junction bases not matched to a gene: 8. Per the germline V gene, CDR1 is SGHDN and CDR2 is FVKESK. CDR3 sequence reads: CASSPRPGQTYEQYF. CDR3 DNA, as far as it was read: TGTGCCAGCAGCCCGAGACCGGGACAGACCTACGAG.

About this clone: The read falls 3 residues short of the CDR3 end, and the missing part is taken from the germline J gene. The chain carries TRBV7-8 and TRBJ2-2, with 11 bases lining up with TRBD2. V shed 4 bases and J 4 bases; nucleotides not matched to a gene: 2. This CDR3 has 15 residues. Germline V gives CDR1 SGHVS, CDR2 FQNEAQ. CDR3: CASSSGTSGTGELFF. The sequenced part of the CDR3 DNA is TGTGCCAGCAGCTCCGGGACTAGCGGCACCGGGGAG. Variable domain in full (rest from reference TRBV7-8 and TRBJ2-2): GAGVSQSPRYKVAKRGQDVALRCDPISGHVSLFWYQQALGQGPEFLTYFQNEAQLDKSGLPSDRFFAERPEGSVSTLKIQRTQQEDSAVYLCASSSGTSGTGELFFGEGSRLTVL.